This T cell receptor (beta chain) was sequenced in a study of T-cell memory formation after mild COVID-19. Germline V CDR1 and CDR2: MNHEY, SVGEGT. Trimming cost V 2 bases and J 1 base, with 13 bases left between them. The CDR3 extends over 16 amino acids. TCRdb called the 5' RACE reads again in MiXCR, with one record for every CDR3 protein. The sample records about 350,000 distinct CDR3 sequences, roughly 15% being singletons. The chain has TRBV6-2 or TRBV6-3 and TRBJ2-3, with D maybe TRBD2 (6 bases). The material sequenced was PBMCs or a T cell subset sorted from them (not recorded which). The TCR comes from a man between 18 and 29 years old who had mild COVID-19 (a few samples of this study predate the infection). Cell type and time point are not known. CDR3 sequence reads: CASSYKQTGGTDTQYF. The CDR3 bases are TGTGCCAGCAGTTACAAGCAAACGGGAGGCACAGATACGCAGTATTTT.